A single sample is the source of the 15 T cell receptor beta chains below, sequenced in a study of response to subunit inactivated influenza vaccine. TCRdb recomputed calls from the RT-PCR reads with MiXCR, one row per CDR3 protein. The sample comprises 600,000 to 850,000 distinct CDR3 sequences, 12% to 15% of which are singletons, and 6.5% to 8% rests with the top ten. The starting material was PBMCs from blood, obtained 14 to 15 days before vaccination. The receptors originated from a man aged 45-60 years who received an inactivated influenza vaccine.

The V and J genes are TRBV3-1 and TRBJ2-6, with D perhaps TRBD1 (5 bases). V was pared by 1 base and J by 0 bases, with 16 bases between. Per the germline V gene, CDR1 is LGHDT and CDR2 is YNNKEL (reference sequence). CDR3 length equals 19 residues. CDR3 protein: CASSQAIAGPTSGANVLTF. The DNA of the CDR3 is TGTGCCAGCAGCCAAGCGATAGCAGGGCCGACCTCTGGGGCCAACGTCCTGACTTTC.

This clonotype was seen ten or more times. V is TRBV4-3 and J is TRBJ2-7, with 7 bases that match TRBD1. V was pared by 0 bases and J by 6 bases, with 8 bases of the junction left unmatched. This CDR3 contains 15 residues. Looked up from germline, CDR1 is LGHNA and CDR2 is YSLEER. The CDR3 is CASSQERTGLIEQYF. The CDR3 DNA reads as TGCGCCAGCAGCCAAGAGCGGACAGGATTAATCGAGCAGTACTTC.

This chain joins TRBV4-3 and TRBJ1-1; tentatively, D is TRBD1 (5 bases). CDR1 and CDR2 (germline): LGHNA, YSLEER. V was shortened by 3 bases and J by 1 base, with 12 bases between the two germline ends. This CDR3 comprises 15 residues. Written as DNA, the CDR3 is TGCGCCAGCAGCCAGGTAGGACACGCGAACACTGAAGCTTTCTTT. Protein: CASSQVGHANTEAFF.

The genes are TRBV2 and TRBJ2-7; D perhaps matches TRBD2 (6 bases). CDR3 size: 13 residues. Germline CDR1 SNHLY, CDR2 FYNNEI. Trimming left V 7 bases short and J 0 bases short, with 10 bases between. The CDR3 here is CASNSGVSYEQYF. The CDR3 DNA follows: TGTGCCAGCAACTCGGGGGTCTCCTACGAGCAGTACTTC.

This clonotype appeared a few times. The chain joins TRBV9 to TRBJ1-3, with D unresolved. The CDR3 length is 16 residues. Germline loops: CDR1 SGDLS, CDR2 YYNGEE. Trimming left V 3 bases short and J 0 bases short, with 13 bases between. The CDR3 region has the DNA TGTGCCAGCAGCGGTCCGGGTGAAGGCTCTGGAAACACCATATATTTT. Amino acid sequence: CASSGPGEGSGNTIYF.

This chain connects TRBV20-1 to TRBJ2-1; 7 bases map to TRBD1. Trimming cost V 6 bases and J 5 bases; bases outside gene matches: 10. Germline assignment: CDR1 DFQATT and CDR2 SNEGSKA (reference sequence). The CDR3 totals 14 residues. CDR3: CSAPDRATDNEQFF. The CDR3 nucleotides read TGCAGTGCCCCAGACAGGGCAACTGACAATGAGCAGTTCTTC.

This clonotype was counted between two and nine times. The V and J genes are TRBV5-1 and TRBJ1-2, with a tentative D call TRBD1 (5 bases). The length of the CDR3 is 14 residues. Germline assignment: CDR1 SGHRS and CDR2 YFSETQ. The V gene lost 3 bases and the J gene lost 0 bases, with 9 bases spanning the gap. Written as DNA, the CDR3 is TGCGCCAGCAGCTGGGACGGAACTAACTATGGCTACACCTTC. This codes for CASSWDGTNYGYTF.

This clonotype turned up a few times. The DNA for the CDR3 is TGTGCCAGTGAGACGGGCTCCAATGAGCAGTTCTTC. It specifies CASETGSNEQFF. The J gene is TRBJ2-1, the V gene TRBV19; D remains ambiguous. Per germline, CDR1 LNHDA and CDR2 SQIVND (reference sequence). Trimming took 8 bases from V and 6 from J, leaving 11 bases between them. The CDR3 is 12 residues long.

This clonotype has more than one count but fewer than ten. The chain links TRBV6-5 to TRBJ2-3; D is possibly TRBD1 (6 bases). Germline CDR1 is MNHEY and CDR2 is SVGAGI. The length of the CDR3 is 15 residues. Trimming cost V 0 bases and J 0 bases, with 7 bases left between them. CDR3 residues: CASSYSGQSTDTQYF. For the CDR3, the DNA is TGTGCCAGCAGTTACTCGGGACAAAGCACAGATACGCAGTATTTT.

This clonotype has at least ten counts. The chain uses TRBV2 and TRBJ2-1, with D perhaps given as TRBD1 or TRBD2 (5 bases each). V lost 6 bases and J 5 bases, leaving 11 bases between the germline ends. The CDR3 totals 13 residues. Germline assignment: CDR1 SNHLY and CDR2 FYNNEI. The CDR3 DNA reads TGTGCCAGCAGGGGGGAAGTCCACAATGAGCAGTTCTTC. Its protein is CASRGEVHNEQFF.

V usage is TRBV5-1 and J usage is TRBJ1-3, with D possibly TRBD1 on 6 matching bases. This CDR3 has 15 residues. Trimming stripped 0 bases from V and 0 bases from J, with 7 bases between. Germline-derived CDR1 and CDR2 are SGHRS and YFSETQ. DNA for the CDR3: TGCGCCAGCAGCTTGGAGGGGGTCTCTGGAAACACCATATATTTT. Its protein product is CASSLEGVSGNTIYF.

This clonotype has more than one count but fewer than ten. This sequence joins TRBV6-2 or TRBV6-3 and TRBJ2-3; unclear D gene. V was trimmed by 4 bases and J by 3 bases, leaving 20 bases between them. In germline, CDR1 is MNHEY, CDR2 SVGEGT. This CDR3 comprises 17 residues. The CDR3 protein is CASSLRALGASTDTQYF. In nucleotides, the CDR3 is TGTGCCAGCAGTTTAAGGGCCCTGGGCGCGAGTACAGATACGCAGTATTTT.

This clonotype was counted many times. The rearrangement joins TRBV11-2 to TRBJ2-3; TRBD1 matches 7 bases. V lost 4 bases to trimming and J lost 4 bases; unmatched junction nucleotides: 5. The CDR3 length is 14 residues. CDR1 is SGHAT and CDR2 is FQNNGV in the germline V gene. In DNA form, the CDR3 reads TGTGCCAGCAGCTCAAATACAGGGGCAGATACGCAGTATTTT. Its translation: CASSSNTGADTQYF.

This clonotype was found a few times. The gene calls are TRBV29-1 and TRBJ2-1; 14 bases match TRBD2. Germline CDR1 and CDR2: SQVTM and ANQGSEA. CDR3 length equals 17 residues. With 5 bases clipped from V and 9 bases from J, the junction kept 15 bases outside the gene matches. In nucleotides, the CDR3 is TGCAGCGTTCAGGGGACTAGCGGGAGTACCACAATGGTTGAGCAGTTCTTC. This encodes CSVQGTSGSTTMVEQFF.

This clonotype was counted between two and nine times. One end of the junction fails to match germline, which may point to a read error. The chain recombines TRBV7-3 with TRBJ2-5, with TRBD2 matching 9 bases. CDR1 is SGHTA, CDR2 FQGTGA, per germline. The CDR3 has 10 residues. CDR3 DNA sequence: TGTGCCACTACCCTAGCGGGACTGCACTTC. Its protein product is CATTLAGLHF.